A selection of T cell receptor beta chains follows, all from one sample in a study of metastatic and nonmetastatic thyroid tumors. MiXCR reprocessed the PCR reads for TCRdb. The table shows about 4,400 clones, with roughly a third occurring only once. Material for sequencing was adjacent normal tissue. The receptors come from a male donor with papillary thyroid cancer or a benign thyroid nodule (not recorded which). Some clones in this sample may be carry-over from other donors' samples. The CDR3 runs from the conserved cysteine through the conserved F or W. A D gene is named only where the DNA matches it firmly. Clone size is not always given. Where it is, it says once, few, many or a class for expanded clones.

d_call	clone_size	j_call	v_call	cdr3_nt	cdr3_aa
TRBD2	few	TRBJ2-3	TRBV12-3/TRBV12-4	TGTGCCAGCAGCCTTACGATTAGCGGGAACTACCCAGATACGCAGTATTTT	CASSLTISGNYPDTQYF
NA	large	TRBJ2-7	TRBV5-8	TGTGCCAGCCAAATGAGGGCTATGGGGAGTTACGAGCAGTACTTC	CASQMRAMGSYEQYF
NA	NA	TRBJ2-1	TRBV11-3	TGTGCCAGCAGCTTATCCATTATAGGAGATGAGCAGTTCTTC	CASSLSIIGDEQFF
TRBD1	NA	TRBJ2-7	TRBV4-1	TGCGCCAGCAGCCAAGATCTATACAGGGGGATCTACGAGCAGTACTTC	CASSQDLYRGIYEQYF
NA	NA	TRBJ2-3	TRBV5-1	TGCGCCAGCAGCGGGAGAAGACAGGTAGCAGATACGCAGTATTTT	CASSGRRQVADTQYF
TRBD1	medium-sized	TRBJ2-2	TRBV3-1	TGTGCCAGCAGCCATGGGACAGGGTTTACCGGGGAGCTGTTTTTT	CASSHGTGFTGELFF
NA	few	TRBJ2-7	TRBV7-9	TGTGCCAGCAGCTTAGTAGGTCTCGAGCAGTACTTC	CASSLVGLEQYF
NA	NA	TRBJ2-3	TRBV5-1	TGCGCCAGCACCCGTGGGCAGGGCACAGATACGCAGTATTTT	CASTRGQGTDTQYF
TRBD1	medium-sized	TRBJ1-4	TRBV2	TGTGCCAGCAGTGGAGCAGGGGGTTATGAAAAACTGTTTTTT	CASSGAGGYEKLFF
NA	few	TRBJ1-2	TRBV29-1	TGCAGCGTTGAAGGGGCGGGCTATGGCTACACCTTC	CSVEGAGYGYTF
NA	once	TRBJ1-2	TRBV5-1	TGCGCCAGCAGCCCATTGCGGGGGCAGGACTATGGCTACACCTTC	CASSPLRGQDYGYTF
TRBD1	NA	TRBJ1-1	TRBV24-1	TGTGCCACCAGGGGACAGGGGACCACTGAAGCTTTCTTT	CATRGQGTTEAFF
NA	medium-sized	TRBJ2-1	TRBV11-1	TGTGCCAGCAGCTTAGAGTCATACAATGAGCAGTTCTTC	CASSLESYNEQFF
NA	NA	TRBJ2-7	TRBV20-1	TGCAGTGCTAGAGGGACAGAGGGTGGCGGGGGTTCCTCCTACGAGCAGTACTTC	CSARGTEGGGGSSYEQYF
TRBD2	few	TRBJ2-7	TRBV10-3	TGTGCCATCATGTGGACTAGCGGGGACAACGAGCAGTACTTC	CAIMWTSGDNEQYF
TRBD1	large	TRBJ1-2	TRBV6-1	TGTGCCAGCAGTCCCGGACAGGGAGGAGGCTACACCTTC	CASSPGQGGGYTF
TRBD1	few	TRBJ2-1	TRBV19	TGTGCCAGTATGGGGGACAGGGGCTACAATGAGCAGTTCTTC	CASMGDRGYNEQFF
TRBD2	NA	TRBJ2-5	TRBV27	TGTGCCAGCAGTCCCCCCTCTAGCGGGTTTGAGACCCAGTACTTC	CASSPPSSGFETQYF
TRBD1	NA	TRBJ1-2	TRBV28	TGTGCCAGCAGCCGCGATGGGACAGGGGGAGGCTACACCTTC	CASSRDGTGGGYTF
NA	once	TRBJ1-4	TRBV5-1	TGCGCCAGCAGTCGAGACCCGGGGTCCTTTGGGGAAAAACTGTTTTTT	CASSRDPGSFGEKLFF
NA	many	TRBJ2-7	TRBV27	TGTGCCAGCAAGAGGAGTGGGACATCCCCCCTCGAGCAGTACTTC	CASKRSGTSPLEQYF
TRBD1	NA	TRBJ1-4	TRBV5-8	TGTGCCAGCAGCTTGGGGACAGGGGGCTGTGAAAAACTGTTTTTT	CASSLGTGGCEKLFF
NA	medium-sized	TRBJ2-1	TRBV27	TGTGCCAGCAGTTCTATGGATGAGCAGTTCTTC	CASSSMDEQFF
TRBD2	NA	TRBJ2-7	TRBV11-3	TGTGCCAGCAGCTTAGGGGAGAGCCTAGCGGGAGGGCCCGTTCCCTACGAGCAGTACTTC	CASSLGESLAGGPVPYEQYF
NA	few	TRBJ2-7	TRBV28	TGTGCCAGCACTTCGACAAGGACCTACGAGCAGTACTTC	CASTSTRTYEQYF
NA	NA	TRBJ2-7	TRBV19	TGTGCCAGTAGTACGGGACGACAGGTAATGGAGCAGTACTTC	CASSTGRQVMEQYF
NA	medium-sized	TRBJ2-5	TRBV7-3	TGTGCCAGCAGCTTAACTCTCGTGGGAGCTAACCAAGAGACCCAGTACTTC	CASSLTLVGANQETQYF
NA	few	TRBJ1-5	TRBV15	TGTGCCACCAGCAGGGATCCGGATCGTAGCAATCAGCCCCAGCATTTT	CATSRDPDRSNQPQHF
NA	NA	TRBJ2-7	TRBV5-6	TGTGCCAGCAGCTTGGACAGCGAATTCTCCTACGAGCAGTACTTC	CASSLDSEFSYEQYF
NA	medium-sized	TRBJ1-1	TRBV6-1	TGTGCCAGCTCCATTGCGGACACTGAAGCTTTCTTT	CASSIADTEAFF
NA	once	TRBJ2-1	TRBV2	TGTGCCAGCAGTGACCCCCTTTCGGACGGTCCCCGCAATGAGCAGTTCTTC	CASSDPLSDGPRNEQFF
TRBD1	few	TRBJ2-7	TRBV28	TGTGCCAGCAGTTACGGGACAGGGGGCGGAGAGCAGTACTTC	CASSYGTGGGEQYF
NA	NA	TRBJ1-5	TRBV15	TGTGCCACCAGCAGAGATAGTAGGGGAAATCAGCCCCAGCATTTT	CATSRDSRGNQPQHF
TRBD1	NA	TRBJ1-4	TRBV4-1	TGCGCCAGCAGCCCGGGACAGACTAATGAAAAACTGTTTTTT	CASSPGQTNEKLFF
NA	NA	TRBJ2-1	TRBV6-2/TRBV6-3	TGTGCCAGCACACGGGAAGGGTCCTACAATGAGCAGTTCTTC	CASTREGSYNEQFF
NA	medium-sized	TRBJ2-4	TRBV2	TGTGCCAGCAGCGACCTCCTAGCCAAAAACATTCAGTACTTC	CASSDLLAKNIQYF
TRBD1	NA	TRBJ2-2	TRBV24-1	TGTGCCACCAGGGACAGGTACACCGGGGAGCTGTTTTTT	CATRDRYTGELFF
NA	few	TRBJ2-1	TRBV27	TGTGCCAGCAGTTTAGACGGGAATGAGCAGTTCTTC	CASSLDGNEQFF
NA	NA	TRBJ1-1	TRBV11-2	TGTGCCAGCAGCTTCCCGGGTCTCACTGAAGCTTTCTTT	CASSFPGLTEAFF
TRBD1	NA	TRBJ1-6	TRBV20-1	TGCAGTGCTCTGGACAGGGGGGGTTCACCCCTCCACTTT	CSALDRGGSPLHF
NA	NA	TRBJ2-5	TRBV18	TGTGCCAGCTCTATGTACAAGGGTCGAGAGACCCAGCACTTC	CASSMYKGRETQHF
TRBD2	NA	TRBJ2-3	TRBV11-1	TGTGCCAGCAGCTTCGTAGTTTGGGGACGGGAGGCCGTAGATACGCAGTATTTT	CASSFVVWGREAVDTQYF
TRBD1	NA	TRBJ1-6	TRBV11-2	TGTGCCAGCAAAACCCAGGGGGTGGGCTCCTATAATTCACCCCTCCACTTT	CASKTQGVGSYNSPLHF
NA	NA	TRBJ2-1	TRBV27	TGTGCCAGCAGTAGCGGCGCCGGCCCGGGGTCCTACAATGAGCAGTTCTTC	CASSSGAGPGSYNEQFF
TRBD2	few	TRBJ2-7	TRBV6-2/TRBV6-3	TGTGCCAGCAGTTCCCTCCGGGTTAGCGGGGGGCAATCCTACCAGCAGTACTTC	CASSSLRVSGGQSYQQYF
NA	many	TRBJ2-3	TRBV28	TGTGCCAGCAGTTCGGGGCAGATCACAGATACGCGGTATTTT	CASSSGQITDTRYF
NA	medium-sized	TRBJ1-6	TRBV7-9	TGTGCCAGCAGCTTAGAACAGTATAATTCACCCCTCCACTTT	CASSLEQYNSPLHF
TRBD2	NA	TRBJ2-7	TRBV20-1	TGCAGTGCTAGACGAGGACTAGCGGGAGGGCCGTCCGAGCAGTACTTC	CSARRGLAGGPSEQYF
NA	NA	TRBJ2-3	TRBV4-1	TGCGCCAGCAGTGAATTGGAGGGGGGGAGCACAGATACGCAGTATTTT	CASSELEGGSTDTQYF
TRBD1	few	TRBJ2-3	TRBV2	TGTGCCAGCAGTGAGCAGGACAGGGCAGATACGCAGTATTTT	CASSEQDRADTQYF
TRBD2	NA	TRBJ2-7	TRBV11-3	TGTGCCAGCAGCTTAGTAGCGGGAGTGTACGAGCAGTACTTC	CASSLVAGVYEQYF
NA	NA	TRBJ2-7	TRBV3-1	TGTGCCAGCAGCCAAGACAGGGCCTACGAGCAGTACTTC	CASSQDRAYEQYF
TRBD2	once	TRBJ2-1	TRBV9	TGTGCCAGCATGGATAGCGGGACCGGCGAGTCCTACAATGAGCAGTTCTTC	CASMDSGTGESYNEQFF
NA	once	TRBJ1-2	TRBV5-1	TGCGCCAGCAGCCTGGGGGTTAACTATGGCTACACCTTC	CASSLGVNYGYTF
NA	NA	TRBJ2-6	TRBV19	TGTGCCAGTATCCCCTGGGCAGGTGCCAACGTCCTGACTTTC	CASIPWAGANVLTF